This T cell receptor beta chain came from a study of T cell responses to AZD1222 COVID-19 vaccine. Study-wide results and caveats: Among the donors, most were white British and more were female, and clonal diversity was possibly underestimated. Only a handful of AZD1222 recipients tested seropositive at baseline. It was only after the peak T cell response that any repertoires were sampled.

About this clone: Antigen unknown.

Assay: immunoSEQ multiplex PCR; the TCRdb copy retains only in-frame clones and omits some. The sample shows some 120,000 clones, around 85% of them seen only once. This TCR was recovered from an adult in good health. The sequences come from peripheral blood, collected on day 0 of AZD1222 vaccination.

DNA of the CDR3: TGTGCCACCAGCGGGCGGGGGATCTACAATGAGCAGTTCTTC. Protein: CATSGRGIYNEQFF. The chain has TRBV24-1 and TRBJ2-1, with 7 bases identical to TRBD2. V was clipped by 7 bases and J by 3 bases; unmatched bases: 5. The CDR3 spans 14 residues. Looked up from germline, CDR1 is KGHDR and CDR2 is SFDVKD.